These 29 T cell receptor beta chains originate from one sample sequenced in a study of cytomegalovirus exposure and HLA in healthy donors. Both 60 Vbeta primers and 13 Jbeta primers went into the PCR. Libraries were prepared by immunoSEQ multiplex PCR; TCRdb keeps only in-frame clonotypes and omits some of them. The sample lists more than 110,000 clones; 65% to 80% were seen once. Sequencing input: PBMCs. These receptors were obtained from a woman in her twenties or thirties in good health and CMV-seronegative.

The V and J genes are TRBV28 and TRBJ2-7, with 8 bases fitting TRBD2. This CDR3 comprises 14 residues. The germline V gene encodes CDR1 MDHEN and CDR2 SYDVKM. V was pared by 6 bases and J by 3 bases, with 7 bases of the junction left unmatched. In nucleotides, the CDR3 is TGTGCCAGCAGCCCCGGGACTAGGATCTACGAGCAGTACGTC. This codes for CASSPGTRIYEQYV.

This sequence joins TRBV6-1 and TRBJ1-2; 10 bases line up with TRBD1. Germline V gene data show CDR1 as MNHNS and CDR2 as SASEGT. This CDR3 has 13 amino acids. The trim removed 10 bases at V and 8 bases at J, leaving 10 bases unmatched. CDR3 bases: TGTGCCACTTCCGGGACAGGGGTTCTAGGCTACACCTTC. It yields the protein CATSGTGVLGYTF.

This sequence joins TRBV4-1 and TRBJ2-7; TRBD1 matches at 10 bases. J gave up 1 base and V 6 bases, and 6 bases lay outside the gene matches. This CDR3 is 15 amino acids long. Germline-derived CDR1 and CDR2 are MGHRA and YSYEKL. The CDR3 sequence is CASSSGQGGSYEQYV. DNA for the CDR3: TGCGCCAGCAGTTCTGGACAGGGGGGATCCTACGAGCAGTACGTC.

The chain has TRBV28 and TRBJ2-7, with 11 bases aligning to TRBD2. The length of the CDR3 is 13 residues. V shed 7 bases and J 10 bases; nucleotides not matched to a gene: 9. Per germline, CDR1 MDHEN and CDR2 SYDVKM. CDR3 residues: CASIALAGAGQYF. CDR3 bases: TGTGCCAGCATTGCACTAGCGGGAGCAGGACAGTACTTC.

This clone has more than one count but fewer than ten. This chain links TRBV29-1 with TRBJ1-1, with TRBD1 identical over 8 bases. The ends lost 7 bases at V and 6 bases at J; junction bases unmatched: 7. Germline values: CDR1 SQVTM, CDR2 ANQGSEA. The CDR3 runs 12 residues. The CDR3, as DNA: TGCAGCGACAACAGGGGGGTAGCTGAAGCTTTCTTT. Amino acids: CSDNRGVAEAFF. Looking up the rest from reference TRBV29-1 and TRBJ1-1 gives the full variable domain: SAVISQKPSRDICQRGTSLTIQCQVDSQVTMMFWYRQQPGQSLTLIATANQGSEATYESGFVIDKFPISRPNLTFSTLTVSNMSPEDSSIYLCSDNRGVAEAFFGQGTRLTVV.

J is TRBJ2-5 and V is TRBV6-5; 10 positions agree with TRBD2. Germline-derived CDR1 and CDR2 are MNHEY and SVGAGI. J lost 3 bases, V lost 0 bases, and 1 base had no gene match. The CDR3 is 15 residues long. The DNA for the CDR3 is TGTGCCAGCAGTTACTCGCTAGCGGGAGAAGAGACCCAGTACTTC. Translated, it gives CASSYSLAGEETQYF.

This chain links TRBV4-1 with TRBJ1-2; possibly TRBD1 for D (5 bases). This CDR3 has 15 amino acids. Trimming removed 0 bases at V and 7 bases at J, with 15 bases between. Germline V CDR1 and CDR2: MGHRA, YSYEKL. The DNA for the CDR3 is TGCGCCAGCAGCCAAGAAGTGGAGGGGACGGGTGGCTACACCTTC. Residues: CASSQEVEGTGGYTF.

The chain recombines TRBV18 with TRBJ2-1, with D hard to call. The CDR3 contains 13 residues. The V and J ends lost 2 bases and 5 bases respectively, with 7 bases between them. Per the germline V gene, CDR1 is KGHSH and CDR2 is LQKENI. The CDR3, as DNA: TGTGCCAGCTCACCAGGGCTTAACAATGAGCAGTTCTTC. This sequence encodes CASSPGLNNEQFF.

The chain couples TRBV6-6 to TRBJ2-4; TRBD1 is a possible D gene (6 bases). The V end was cut by 7 bases, the J end by 0 bases, with 16 bases between. This CDR3 contains 16 residues. From germline, CDR1 is MNHNY and CDR2 SVGAGI (reference sequence). The CDR3 DNA is TGTGCCAGCACCCTTGGGACAAATCTAGCCAAAAACATTCAGTACTTC. Amino acids: CASTLGTNLAKNIQYF.

The chain carries TRBV30 and TRBJ1-4; 9 bases align to TRBD1. J gave up 4 bases and V 2 bases, and 5 bases lay outside the gene matches. This CDR3 has 15 residues. Germline-derived CDR1 and CDR2 are GTSNPN and SVGIG (reference sequence). The CDR3 bases are TGTGCCTGGAGTACGGGACAGGGCAATAATGAAAAACTGTTTTTT. This encodes CAWSTGQGNNEKLFF.

This clone was counted a few times. The chain uses TRBV6-6 and TRBJ1-2; a possible D gene is TRBD1 (6 bases). The germline gives CDR1 MNHNY, CDR2 SVGAGI (reference sequence). The CDR3 length is 13 residues. V was cut by 4 bases and J by 4 bases, with 10 bases left in between. Here the CDR3 reads CASSSGQSYGYTF. The CDR3 DNA follows: TGTGCCAGCAGTTCAGGACAGTCCTATGGCTACACCTTC.

CDR3 in amino acids: CASSYLGLAGGNEQFF. The CDR3 DNA follows: TGTGCCAGCAGCTACCTGGGACTAGCGGGAGGGAATGAGCAGTTCTTC. The chain combines TRBV5-4 with TRBJ2-1; 16 bases fit TRBD2. V trimming: 3 bases; J trimming: 7 bases; junction bases outside the gene matches: 4. Per the germline V gene, CDR1 is SGHNT and CDR2 is YYREEE (reference sequence). The CDR3 has 16 amino acids.

CDR3 in amino acids: CASGGRGARTDTQYF. CDR3 nucleotide sequence: TGTGCCAGCGGCGGGCGGGGTGCCCGCACAGATACGCAGTATTTT. The rearrangement links TRBV2 to TRBJ2-3; tentatively, D is TRBD2 (6 bases). From germline, CDR1 is SNHLY and CDR2 FYNNEI. V lost 8 bases, J lost 1 base, and 16 bases lay in between. The CDR3 contains 15 residues. Using reference TRBV2 and TRBJ2-3 for the parts outside the CDR3, the full variable domain is EPEVTQTPSHQVTQMGQEVILRCVPISNHLYFYWYRQILGQKVEFLVSFYNNEISEKSEIFDDQFSVERPDGSNFTLKIRSTKLEDSAMYFCASGGRGARTDTQYFGPGTRLTVL.

This clone has more than one count but fewer than ten. The chain links TRBV5-1 to TRBJ2-2; 7 nucleotides align to TRBD2. This CDR3 spans 16 amino acids. Germline lookup yields CDR1 SGHRS and CDR2 YFSETQ. The J segment lost 0 bases and the V segment lost 4 bases, leaving 6 bases of the junction unmatched. The CDR3 protein is CASSPLAAANTGELFF. The CDR3 coding sequence is TGCGCCAGCAGCCCTCTAGCGGCAGCGAACACCGGGGAGCTGTTTTTT. The full variable domain, with the rest looked up from reference TRBV5-1 and TRBJ2-2, is KAGVTQTPRYLIKTRGQQVTLSCSPISGHRSVSWYQQTPGQGLQFLFEYFSETQRNKGNFPGRFSGRQFSNSRSEMNVSTLELGDSALYLCASSPLAAANTGELFFGEGSRLTVL.

Comment on this clone: The germline gene is not matched at one end of the junction; a read error may be the cause. The V call is TRBV2, the J call TRBJ2-3; D is possibly TRBD2 (5 bases). There are 12 residues in the CDR3. Germline values: CDR1 SNHLY, CDR2 FYNNEI. The CDR3: CASSEGGFTQYF. The CDR3 nucleotides read TGTGCCAGCAGCGAAGGAGGTTTCACGCAGTATTTT.

Note on this clone: One end of the junction varies from germline; a read error may be responsible. The chain links TRBV7-9 to TRBJ2-2; D remains ambiguous. Germline V gene sequence: CDR1 SEHNR, CDR2 FQNEAQ (reference sequence). The length of the CDR3 is 13 residues. The CDR3 region is CANSLSQTGELFF. In nucleotides, the CDR3 is TGTGCCAACAGCTTATCGCAGACCGGGGAGCTGTTTTTT.

This clone showed up just a few times. The chain is built from TRBV4-2 and TRBJ2-4; no reliable D call. With 0 bases removed from V and 4 bases from J, the gap between germline ends came to 13 bases. Per germline, CDR1 LGHNA and CDR2 YNFKEQ. The CDR3 spans 16 residues. CDR3: CASSQDPVLGKNIQYF. In DNA form, the CDR3 reads TGTGCCAGCAGCCAAGATCCGGTGCTCGGGAAAAACATTCAGTACTTC.

The chain has TRBV5-1 and TRBJ2-7; D could derive from TRBD1 or TRBD2 (5 bases each). Trimming cost V 0 bases and J 7 bases, with 8 bases left between them. The CDR3 spans 12 residues. Germline CDR1 is SGHRS and CDR2 is YFSETQ. The CDR3 coding sequence is TGCGCCAGCAGCTTGGAGTGGGGGGAGCAGTACGTC. Translated, it gives CASSLEWGEQYV.

A few counts support this clone. The chain employs TRBV10-2 and TRBJ1-2, with TRBD1 as a possible D gene (6 bases). The V and J ends lost 8 bases and 2 bases respectively, with 12 bases between them. This CDR3 region has 13 residues. CDR1 and CDR2 (germline): WSHSY, SAAADI. The CDR3 coding sequence is TGCGCCAGCCGTTGGACAGACAACTATGGCTACACCTTC. Amino acid sequence: CASRWTDNYGYTF.

This sequence joins TRBV27 and TRBJ1-4, with D possibly being TRBD1 (5 bases). CDR1 is MNHEY and CDR2 is SMNVEV in the germline V gene (reference sequence). V lost 5 bases to trimming and J lost 4 bases, with 11 bases between them. This CDR3 region has 14 residues. Here the CDR3 DNA reads TGTGCCAGCAGTCAAAGACAGATTAATGAAAAACTGTTTTTT. It yields the protein CASSQRQINEKLFF.

As regards this clone: This sample also contains other DNA sequences that code for the same CDR3. The V gene is TRBV7-9, the J gene TRBJ2-3; 8 bases line up with TRBD1. Unmatched junction bases numbered 0, after V lost 3 bases and J lost 1 base. Germline V lookup: CDR1 SEHNR, CDR2 FQNEAQ (reference sequence). The CDR3 spans 14 residues. The CDR3 DNA reads TGTGCCAGCAGCTTGACAGGGGGCACAGATACGCAGTATTTT. Its translation: CASSLTGGTDTQYF.

V gene TRBV27 combines with J gene TRBJ2-7; D gene ambiguous. The CDR3 is 14 residues long. Trimming took off 3 bases at V and 0 bases at J, with 9 bases between the two ends. Germline V gene sequence: CDR1 MNHEY, CDR2 SMNVEV (reference sequence). In DNA, the CDR3 is TGTGCCAGCAGTTTGAAAAGGAGCTCCTACGAGCAGTACGTC. Protein: CASSLKRSSYEQYV.

This sequence joins TRBV18 and TRBJ1-2, with 7 bases aligning to TRBD1. The CDR3 consists of 13 residues. The V and J ends lost 3 bases and 5 bases, in that order; junction bases with no gene match: 3. CDR1 and CDR2 (germline): KGHSH, LQKENI. The CDR3 region is CASSPDRVYGYTF. In DNA, the CDR3 is TGTGCCAGCTCACCCGACAGGGTTTATGGCTACACCTTC.

The count of this clone is one. The chain uses TRBV10-3 and TRBJ2-2; 10 bases align to TRBD1. The CDR3 is 14 amino acids. J lost 3 bases, V lost 9 bases, and 4 bases had no gene match. Germline CDR1 is ENHRY and CDR2 is SYGVKD. CDR3 region: CAIRQGADTGELFF. The CDR3 coding sequence is TGTGCCATTAGACAGGGGGCGGACACCGGGGAGCTGTTTTTT.

The rearrangement uses TRBV18 and TRBJ1-1; the D is unclear. Trimming removed 5 bases at V and 0 bases at J, with 7 bases between. CDR1 is KGHSH, CDR2 LQKENI, per germline. The CDR3 extends over 13 amino acids. DNA for the CDR3: TGTGCCAGCTCATACAACGTGAACACTGAAGCTTTCTTT. Translated, it gives CASSYNVNTEAFF.

The chain has TRBV7-9 and TRBJ2-1, with 12 bases matching TRBD1. The V and J ends lost 4 bases and 9 bases, in that order; junction bases with no gene match: 10. Looked up from germline, CDR1 is SEHNR and CDR2 is FQNEAQ (reference sequence). CDR3 length: 16 amino acids. For the CDR3, the DNA is TGTGCCAGCAGCTGGTTTCCGGGACAGGGGGCAGTTGAGCAGTTCTTC. Translating it yields CASSWFPGQGAVEQFF.

The chain uses TRBV11-2 and TRBJ1-3, with 7 bases matching TRBD1. V lost 4 bases, J lost 0 bases, and 3 bases stayed unmatched. The CDR3 has 15 amino acids. The germline gives CDR1 SGHAT, CDR2 FQNNGV. CDR3 amino acids: CASSSGGSSGNTIYF. The CDR3 DNA is TGTGCCAGCAGCTCAGGGGGATCCTCTGGAAACACCATATATTTT.

This clone was counted between two and nine times. J is TRBJ2-7 and V is TRBV2, with 8 bases lining up with TRBD1. CDR1 and CDR2 (germline): SNHLY, FYNNEI. The CDR3 loop spans 13 amino acids. With V trimmed by 8 bases and J by 4 bases, 7 bases remained unmatched. The CDR3 DNA follows: TGTGCCAGCTCAGGACAGGGCGGGTACGAGCAGTACTTC. Protein sequence: CASSGQGGYEQYF.

This clone appeared a few times. The chain is built from TRBV6-5 and TRBJ1-4, with TRBD1 as a possible D gene (5 bases). The CDR3 runs 14 residues. CDR1 and CDR2 (germline): MNHEY, SVGAGI. Between the trimmed V and J ends, which lost 8 bases and 4 bases, there was a span of 14 bases. The CDR3 protein is CASGMDMGNEKLFF. Written as DNA, the CDR3 is TGTGCCAGCGGGATGGACATGGGTAATGAAAAACTGTTTTTT.